This entry features one T cell receptor (beta chain) sequence. Antigen unknown. CDR3 size: 12 residues. V was pared by 4 bases and J by 7 bases, with 10 bases between. Germline lookup yields CDR1 MNHNS and CDR2 SASEGT. Thyroid surgery had not been preceded by any treatment in any patient. This sample was taken from a study of metastatic and nonmetastatic thyroid tumors. Study-level background: The authors compared repertoires across blood and tumor or nodule tissue from malignant and benign thyroid patients. Study-wide results and limits: In both blood and tumor samples, TCR beta diversity was reported significantly higher for malignant than benign nodules.

Source study methods: What underpinned the distant-metastasis classifier for papillary thyroid cancer was the set of CDR3 differences across clinicopathological groups. TCRdb re-called the PCR reads with MiXCR. The V and J calls follow TCRdb's processing rather than the paper's. The repertoire holds more than 40,000 clones, more than 3% seen once, with 8% to 10% in the top ten. The V gene is TRBV6-1, the J gene TRBJ1-1; no reliable D call. The origin of this receptor is a female donor with papillary thyroid cancer or a benign thyroid nodule (not recorded which). Some clones in this sample may be carry-over from other donors' samples. The sequencing sample was made of blood. For the CDR3, the DNA is TGTGCCAGCAGTGTATGGAGGTTTGAAGCTTTCTTT. Translating it yields CASSVWRFEAFF.